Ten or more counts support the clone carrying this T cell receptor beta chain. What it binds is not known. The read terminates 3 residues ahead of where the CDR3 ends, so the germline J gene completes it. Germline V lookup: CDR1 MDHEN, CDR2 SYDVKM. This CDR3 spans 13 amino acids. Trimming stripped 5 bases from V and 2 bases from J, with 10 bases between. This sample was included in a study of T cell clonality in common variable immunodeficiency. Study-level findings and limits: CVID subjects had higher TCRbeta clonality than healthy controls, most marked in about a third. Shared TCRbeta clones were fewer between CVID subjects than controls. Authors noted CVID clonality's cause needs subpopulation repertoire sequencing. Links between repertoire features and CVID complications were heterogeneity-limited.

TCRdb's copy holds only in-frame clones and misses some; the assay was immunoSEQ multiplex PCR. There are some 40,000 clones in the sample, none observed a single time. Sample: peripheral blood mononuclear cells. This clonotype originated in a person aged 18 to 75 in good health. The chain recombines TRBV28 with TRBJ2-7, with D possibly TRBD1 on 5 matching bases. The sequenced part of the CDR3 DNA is TGTGCCAGCAGTATTCCAGGGACCTACGAG. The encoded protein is CASSIPGTYE. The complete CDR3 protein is CASSIPGTYEQYF.